The present TCR beta chain was sequenced within a study of molecular identifiers for immune sequencing clone quantification. TCRdb re-called the PCR reads through MiXCR, storing one row per CDR3 protein. The sample lists fewer than 350,000 distinct CDR3 sequences, roughly a fifth seen once, with approximately 0.8% in the top ten. Study outcomes and limitations: Underestimated sizes of highly expanded clones could result from identical TCR molecules that share a barcode.

This clonotype was seen a handful of times. No antigen is known for it. This CDR3 contains 14 residues. Germline V CDR1 and CDR2: ENHRY, SYGVKD. The V gene end was trimmed by 4 bases and the J gene end by 5 bases; junction bases not matched to a gene: 6. Sequenced input: naive CD8+ T cells from blood, with Jurkat cell RNA spiked in. The subset denotes: FACS-sorted CD8+CD4-CCR7+CD45RA+ naive T cells. The receptor was derived from a human donor in good health. Some libraries in this study had Jurkat cell RNA spiked in. The J gene is TRBJ2-7, the V gene TRBV10-3; TRBD2 aligns across 9 bases. CDR3 sequence (DNA): TGTGCCATCAGTGGGGCGGGAGGGCAGGACGAGCAGTACTTC. Translated, it gives CAISGAGGQDEQYF.